This T cell receptor (beta chain) appears in the sequencing data of a study of Ad26.COV2.S vaccination and SARS-CoV-2 variants (dated by TCRdb to 2020 to 2022). For the study in its entirety: Vaccine-arm donors came from COV1001, a multicentre, randomized, double-blind, placebo-controlled phase I-IIa trial of Ad26.COV2.S in healthy adults. Throughout the experiments and outcome assessment, investigators stayed blinded to trial group allocation. The TCR-sequenced set comprised around 30 samples: approximately 20 Ad26.COV2.S vaccine recipients, 5 placebo recipients and 8 SARS-CoV-2 convalescent individuals. TCRbeta repertoire sequencing was used to assess the specificity and breadth of SARS-CoV-2-reactive T cell receptors after Ad26.COV2.S vaccination. Trial participants were randomized into five groups of five, in which low-dose or high-dose Ad26.COV2.S was given once or twice, or placebo was given on both occasions. Ad26.COV2.S was administered intramuscularly at 5 x 10^10 or 1 x 10^11 viral particles, either as a single shot or as two shots given 56 days apart. Beyond this particular receptor, the publication reports: Spike-specific TCR breadth was higher in Ad26.COV2.S recipients than in placebo recipients (P = 0.0014). According to the authors, total T cell responses may have been underestimated by the TCR breadth and depth analyses. The study lacked the statistical power to compare responses across vaccine doses or regimens. After vaccination, spike-specific CD8+ and CD4+ T cell responses were reported to show substantial breadth. Vaccine and placebo recipients had comparable non-spike TCR breadth, which fits with the vaccine containing only spike.

The immunoSEQ Assay was used to sequence TCRbeta CDR3 regions. After extraction, genomic DNA underwent amplification by bias-controlled multiplex PCR, followed by high-throughput sequencing. The authors' analysis ran thus. To quantify the absolute abundance of every unique TCRbeta CDR3 region, sequences were collapsed and filtered. Usable DNA was measured by amplifying reference genes present in all nucleated cells, and TCRbeta template counts were normalized to that usable DNA to estimate T cell fraction. Repertoire TCRs were annotated as SARS-CoV-2-specific by exact matching of V gene, CDR3 amino acid sequence and J gene to a known reactive TCR set. MIRA supplied the reference SARS-CoV-2 TCR set, which was filtered for enrichment in COVID-19-positive ImmuneCODE repertoires so that public or cross-reactive TCRs were removed. Using the MIRA antigens, annotated TCRs were further analysed by specific ORF or by position within an ORF. Breadth was defined as annotated unique rearrangements over total unique productive rearrangements; depth was the summed frequency of those rearrangements. Two-sided Wilcoxon rank-sum tests were used to compare TCR breadth between groups. TCRdb obtained this table from immuneACCESS and retained in-frame rearrangements with V and J assigned. These tables miss some clones; where compared with another copy, unresolved V genes account for less than half of the shortfall, and the remainder is unexplained. The V and J calls and clone size come from that table; D and trimming were worked out from the DNA. The sample records roughly 300,000 clones, about 85% of which are singletons. The top ten constitute approximately 5.9% of the sample.

The sample's treatment or condition label, in plain terms: around 19 received Ad26.COV2.S at low or high dose, single or two shots; five or six received placebo; per-sample allocation not given. For vaccine and placebo recipients, repertoires were sequenced using samples collected on day 63 after the first injection. In Cohort 1b, around 25 adults aged 18-55 years were enrolled at a single site in Boston, USA, between 29 July and 7 August 2020. Ad26.COV2.S was a replication-incompetent adenovirus type 26 vector expressing a prefusion-stabilized SARS-CoV-2 spike protein from the original Wuhan strain. On this clone itself: No antigen is known for it. No much larger clone exists at a distance of one base, and base qualities are not known.

Trimmed from V: 4 bases; trimmed from J: 2 bases; junction bases lacking a gene match: 3. Measured from the cysteine to the phenylalanine, the CDR3 is 14 residues long. Left in the record is the CDR3 DNA by itself, 42 bases read in frame from the first base. According to the germline V gene, CDR1 reads KGHDR and CDR2 reads SFDVKD. The source material was peripheral blood, sampled in a trial of Ad26.COV2.S vaccine versus placebo. The V and J genes are TRBV24-1 and TRBJ1-2, with TRBD1 identical over 7 junction bases. This TCR derives from a person between 18 and 65 years old who received the Ad26.COV2.S COVID-19 vaccine or a placebo. CDR3 region: CATSEAGQNYGYTF. The DNA reads as follows: TGTGCCACCAGTGAGGCGGGACAGAACTATGGCTACACCTTC.